The clone carrying this T cell receptor beta chain was recorded many times. Its cognate antigen is unknown. These patients, aged 18 to 65, had recently diagnosed hyperthyroidism lasting under 2 months. Patients with uncontrolled infections, other autoimmune diseases, pregnancy or lactation were excluded. Fresh peripheral blood, approximately 10 ml, was the source of the PBMCs. This sample stems from a study of T cells in Graves' hyperthyroidism and ophthalmopathy. Study-wide points: A median approximately 6.5 months before onset, the model predicted ophthalmopathy.

The source material, RNA transcripts, was used to amplify TCR beta CDR3 regions. With the HTBI primer set, the TCR CDR3 went through a first round of RT-PCR. Each CDR3 protein is one row after TCRdb ran MiXCR on the multiplex PCR reads. The sample shows roughly 380,000 distinct CDR3 sequences, around an eighth of them seen only once. The CDR3 totals 15 residues. The germline V and J ends were trimmed by 0 bases and 7 bases, with 13 bases remaining between them. Germline V gene data show CDR1 as SGHRS and CDR2 as YFSETQ. The receptor was isolated from a man aged 30-40 years with Graves' hyperthyroidism that later progressed to Graves' ophthalmopathy. The sequenced sample was blood. This chain joins TRBV5-1 and TRBJ2-2; the D gene is possibly TRBD1 (5 bases). CDR3 sequence: CASSLDGREYGELFF. Written as DNA, the CDR3 is TGCGCCAGCAGCTTGGACGGCAGGGAATACGGGGAGCTGTTTTTT.